This T cell receptor (beta chain) was found in a study of cytomegalovirus exposure and HLA in healthy donors. Germline assignment: CDR1 LNHDA and CDR2 SQIVND (reference sequence). The CDR3 runs 14 residues. The V segment lost 5 bases and the J segment 7 bases; nucleotides outside the gene matches: 11. Findings of the study overall: Investigators reported over 150 TCR beta chains as tied to cytomegalovirus.

With respect to this clone: Antigen: not known.

Produced via immunoSEQ multiplex PCR; TCRdb's table is partial and in-frame only. The sample has 120,000 to 150,000 clones, 85% to 90% seen once; the top ten hold around 3.4%. The sequenced material came from PBMCs. The chain uses TRBV19 and TRBJ2-7, with 7 bases aligning to TRBD1. The source is a woman between 18 and 30 years old in good health and CMV-seropositive. In DNA form, the CDR3 reads TGTGCCAGTAGTCCGGGGACAGATGGCCGAGAGCAGTACTTC. This codes for CASSPGTDGREQYF.